This passage covers 8 T cell receptor beta chains from one sample sequenced in a study of shared clonotypes between healthy human individuals. Measured with immunoSEQ multiplex PCR; TCRdb has only the in-frame clones, and not every one. The sample lists about 520,000 clones, 81% occurring once. The sequenced sample was PBMCs. The receptors shown here come from a woman in her thirties or forties in good health. Some clones in this sample may be carry-over from other donors' samples.

For this clone: A far larger clone is a single base away, which makes a read error likely. The chain employs TRBV27 and TRBJ2-1, with TRBD2 identical over 11 bases. Germline CDR1 reads MNHEY; CDR2 reads SMNVEV (reference sequence). CDR3 length: 16 amino acids. CDR3 DNA sequence: TGTGCCGGCAGTCACCTCACTAGCGGGAGATATAATGAGCAGTTCTTC. It codes for CAGSHLTSGRYNEQFF.

The chain recombines TRBV21-1 with TRBJ1-2; TRBD1, the D gene given by the table, was not confirmed from the DNA. TRBV21-1 is classified as a pseudogene. This CDR3 spans 18 amino acids. CDR3 bases: TGTGCCAGCAGCAAAGCGCTTCCCCGGGACAGAGATAACTATGGCTACACCTTC. Translating it yields CASSKALPRDRDNYGYTF.

The CDR3 bases are TGTGCCAGCAGCGAGGACAGGGCCGGGGAGCTGTTTTTT. Protein product: CASSEDRAGELFF. The chain uses TRBV11-2 and TRBJ2-2; 8 bases fit TRBD1. The CDR3 extends over 13 amino acids. CDR1 is SGHAT and CDR2 is FQNNGV in the germline V gene. The J segment lost 6 bases and the V segment lost 5 bases, leaving 2 bases of the junction unmatched.

The chain combines TRBV6-5 with TRBJ2-7; D not certain. The CDR3 length is 14 residues. V lost 2 bases to trimming and J lost 3 bases, with 11 bases between them. CDR1 and CDR2 (germline): MNHEY, SVGAGI. The CDR3 sequence: CASSYGRPVYEQYF. The CDR3 DNA sequence: TGTGCCAGCAGTTACGGCCGGCCGGTCTACGAGCAGTACTTC.

V is TRBV6-1 and J is TRBJ2-2; D could derive from TRBD1 or TRBD2 (5 bases each). The V end was cut by 5 bases, the J end by 0 bases, with 10 bases between. Per germline, CDR1 MNHNS and CDR2 SASEGT. This CDR3 comprises 15 residues. This chain's CDR3 is CASSPRGPNTGELFF. In DNA form, the CDR3 reads TGTGCCAGCAGTCCCCGGGGCCCGAACACCGGGGAGCTGTTTTTT.

The V and J genes are TRBV18 and TRBJ2-1; TRBD2 matches 14 bases. Germline CDR1 and CDR2: KGHSH and LQKENI. Germline trimming cut 2 bases from V and 8 bases from J; bases unmatched to any gene: 11. This CDR3 is built from 18 residues. CDR3 DNA: TGTGCCAGCTCACCAAGCAGGGGACTAGCGGGAGTAGCGGATGAGCAGTTCTTC. Translation gives CASSPSRGLAGVADEQFF. Filled out from reference TRBV18 and TRBJ2-1, the complete variable domain reads NAGVMQNPRHLVRRRGQEARLRCSPMKGHSHVYWYRQLPEEGLKFMVYLQKENIIDESGMPKERFSAEFPKEGPSILRIQQVVRGDSAAYFCASSPSRGLAGVADEQFFGPGTRLTVL.

The chain couples TRBV10-1 to TRBJ2-3; D perhaps matches TRBD1 (5 bases). The CDR3 runs 14 residues. The germline CDR1 and CDR2 sequences are WNHNN and SYGVQD (reference sequence). Trimming left V 10 bases short and J 1 base short, with 15 bases between. The CDR3 loop is CANTRTSGTDTQYF. The CDR3 DNA follows: TGCGCCAACACGAGGACATCGGGCACAGATACGCAGTATTTT.

The V gene is TRBV11-1, the J gene TRBJ1-4, with 11 bases fitting TRBD1. From germline, CDR1 is SGHAT and CDR2 FQDESV (reference sequence). V lost 10 bases to trimming and J lost 6 bases; unmatched junction nucleotides: 4. This CDR3 contains 13 residues. CDR3 protein: CATGQGADEKLFF. The DNA of the CDR3 is TGTGCCACCGGACAGGGGGCAGATGAAAAACTGTTTTTT. The variable domain in full, with the rest retrieved from reference TRBV11-1 and TRBJ1-4, is EAEVAQSPRYKITEKSQAVAFWCDPISGHATLYWYRQILGQGPELLVQFQDESVVDDSQLPKDRFSAERLKGVDSTLKIQPAELGDSAMYLCATGQGADEKLFFGSGTQLSVL.